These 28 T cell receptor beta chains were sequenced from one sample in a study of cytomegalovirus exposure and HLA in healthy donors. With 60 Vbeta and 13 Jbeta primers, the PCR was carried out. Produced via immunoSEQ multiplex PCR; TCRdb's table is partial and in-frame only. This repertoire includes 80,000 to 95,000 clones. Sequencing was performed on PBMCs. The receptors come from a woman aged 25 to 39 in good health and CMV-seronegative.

CDR3 sequence reads: CASSDSRFGYTF. DNA for the CDR3: TGTGCCAGCAGCGACAGTCGGTTTGGCTACACCTTC. The chain employs TRBV2 and TRBJ1-2, with D maybe TRBD1 (5 bases). CDR3 length equals 12 residues. Germline V gene sequence: CDR1 SNHLY, CDR2 FYNNEI. The V end was cut by 6 bases, the J end by 7 bases, with 12 bases between. Variable domain in full (rest from reference TRBV2 and TRBJ1-2): EPEVTQTPSHQVTQMGQEVILRCVPISNHLYFYWYRQILGQKVEFLVSFYNNEISEKSEIFDDQFSVERPDGSNFTLKIRSTKLEDSAMYFCASSDSRFGYTFGSGTRLTVV.

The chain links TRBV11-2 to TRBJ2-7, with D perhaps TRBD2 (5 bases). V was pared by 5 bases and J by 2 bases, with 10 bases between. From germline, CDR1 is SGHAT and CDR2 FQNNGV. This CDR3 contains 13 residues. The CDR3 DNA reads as TGTGCCAGCAGCACCACCGGGACCTACGAGCAGTACTTC. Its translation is CASSTTGTYEQYF.

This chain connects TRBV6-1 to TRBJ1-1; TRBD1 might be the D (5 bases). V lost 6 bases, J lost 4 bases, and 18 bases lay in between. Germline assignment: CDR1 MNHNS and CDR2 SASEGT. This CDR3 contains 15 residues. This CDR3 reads CASRRHGGDSTEAFF. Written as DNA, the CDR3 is TGTGCCAGCAGACGACATGGGGGGGATAGCACTGAAGCTTTCTTT.

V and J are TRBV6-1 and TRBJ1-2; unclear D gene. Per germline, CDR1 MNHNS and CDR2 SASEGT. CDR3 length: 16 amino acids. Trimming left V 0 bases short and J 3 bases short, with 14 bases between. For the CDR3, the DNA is TGTGCCAGCAGTGAAGCCCTTATAAACAGTTACTATGGCTACACCTTC. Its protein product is CASSEALINSYYGYTF.

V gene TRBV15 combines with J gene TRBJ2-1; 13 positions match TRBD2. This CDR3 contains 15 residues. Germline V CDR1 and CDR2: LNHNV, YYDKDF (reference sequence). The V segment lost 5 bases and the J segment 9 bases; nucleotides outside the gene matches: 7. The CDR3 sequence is CATSARTSGGIEQFF. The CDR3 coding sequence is TGTGCCACCAGCGCCCGGACTAGCGGGGGAATTGAGCAGTTCTTC.

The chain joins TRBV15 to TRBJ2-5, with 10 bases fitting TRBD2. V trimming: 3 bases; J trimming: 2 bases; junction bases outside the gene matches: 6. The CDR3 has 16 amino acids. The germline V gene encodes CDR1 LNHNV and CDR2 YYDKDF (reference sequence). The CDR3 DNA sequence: TGTGCCACCAGCAGCCGACTAGCGGGTATGCAAGAGACCCAGTACTTC. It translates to CATSSRLAGMQETQYF.

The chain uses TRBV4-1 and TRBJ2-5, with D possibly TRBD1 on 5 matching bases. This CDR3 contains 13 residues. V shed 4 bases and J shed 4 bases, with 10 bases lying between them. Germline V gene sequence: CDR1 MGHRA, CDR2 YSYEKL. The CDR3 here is CASSLTQGETQYF. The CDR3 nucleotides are TGCGCCAGCAGCCTCACGCAGGGAGAGACCCAGTACTTC.

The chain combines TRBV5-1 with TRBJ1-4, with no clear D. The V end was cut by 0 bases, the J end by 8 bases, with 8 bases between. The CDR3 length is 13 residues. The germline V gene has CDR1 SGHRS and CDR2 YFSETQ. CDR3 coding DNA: TGCGCCAGCAGCTTGGGAAACGGGGAAAAACTGTTTTTT. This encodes CASSLGNGEKLFF. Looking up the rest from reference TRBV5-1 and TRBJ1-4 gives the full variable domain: KAGVTQTPRYLIKTRGQQVTLSCSPISGHRSVSWYQQTPGQGLQFLFEYFSETQRNKGNFPGRFSGRQFSNSRSEMNVSTLELGDSALYLCASSLGNGEKLFFGSGTQLSVL.

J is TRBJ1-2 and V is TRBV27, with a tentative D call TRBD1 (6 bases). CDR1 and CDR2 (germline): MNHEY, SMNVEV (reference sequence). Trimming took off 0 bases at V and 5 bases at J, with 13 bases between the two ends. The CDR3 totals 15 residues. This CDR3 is CASSLSGGGLYGYTF. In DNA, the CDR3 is TGTGCCAGCAGTTTATCGGGAGGGGGACTTTATGGCTACACCTTC.

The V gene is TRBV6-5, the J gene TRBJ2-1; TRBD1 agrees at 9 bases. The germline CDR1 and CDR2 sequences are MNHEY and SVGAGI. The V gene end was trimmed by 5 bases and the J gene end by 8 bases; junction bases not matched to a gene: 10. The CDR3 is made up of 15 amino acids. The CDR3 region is CASSKSRTGGDEQFF. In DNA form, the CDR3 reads TGTGCCAGCAGTAAGTCCCGTACAGGGGGCGATGAGCAGTTCTTC.

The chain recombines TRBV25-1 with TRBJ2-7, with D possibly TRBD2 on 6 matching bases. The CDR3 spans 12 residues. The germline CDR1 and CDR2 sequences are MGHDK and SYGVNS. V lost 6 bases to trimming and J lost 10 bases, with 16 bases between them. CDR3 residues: CASRSTGGRQYF. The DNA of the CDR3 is TGTGCCAGCAGATCCACAGGAGGGAGACAGTACTTC.

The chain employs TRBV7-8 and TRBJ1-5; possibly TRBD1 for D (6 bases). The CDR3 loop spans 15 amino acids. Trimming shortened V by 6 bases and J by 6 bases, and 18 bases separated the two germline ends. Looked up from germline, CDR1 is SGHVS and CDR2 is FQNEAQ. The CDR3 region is CASSPRQGPSQPQHF. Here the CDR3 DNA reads TGTGCCAGCAGTCCACGTCAGGGGCCTAGTCAGCCCCAGCATTTT.

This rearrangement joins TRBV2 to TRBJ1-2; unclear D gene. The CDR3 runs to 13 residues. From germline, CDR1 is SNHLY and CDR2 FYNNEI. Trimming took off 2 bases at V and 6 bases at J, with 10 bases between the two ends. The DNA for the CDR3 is TGTGCCAGCAGTGAACGAGGGAGGCATGGCTACACCTTC. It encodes CASSERGRHGYTF.

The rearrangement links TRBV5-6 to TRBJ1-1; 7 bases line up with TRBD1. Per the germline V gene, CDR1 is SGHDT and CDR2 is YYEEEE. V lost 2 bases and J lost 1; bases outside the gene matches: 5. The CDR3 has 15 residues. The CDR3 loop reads CASSFGDRANTEAFF. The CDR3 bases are TGTGCCAGCAGCTTCGGCGACAGGGCGAACACTGAAGCTTTCTTT.

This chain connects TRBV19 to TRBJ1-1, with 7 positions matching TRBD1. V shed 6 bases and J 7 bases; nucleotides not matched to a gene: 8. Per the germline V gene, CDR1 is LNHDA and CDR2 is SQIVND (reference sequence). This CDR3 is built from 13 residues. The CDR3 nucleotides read TGTGCCAGTAGGATACAGGGGAACGGTGAAGCTTTCTTT. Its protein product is CASRIQGNGEAFF.

CDR3 nucleotide sequence: TGTGCCAGCAGTACCACAGGGTATCAGTTGAATGGCTACACCTTC. It codes for CASSTTGYQLNGYTF. The chain has TRBV2 and TRBJ1-2; tentatively, D is TRBD1 (6 bases). The CDR3 is made up of 15 amino acids. Trimming stripped 5 bases from V and 6 bases from J, with 19 bases between. Germline values: CDR1 SNHLY, CDR2 FYNNEI.

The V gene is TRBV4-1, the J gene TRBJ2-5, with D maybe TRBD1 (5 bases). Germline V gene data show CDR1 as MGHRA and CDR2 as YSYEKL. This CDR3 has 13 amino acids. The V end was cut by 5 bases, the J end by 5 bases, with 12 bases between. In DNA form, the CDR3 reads TGCGCCAGCAGCGTAGACAGTTGGGAGACCCAGTACTTC. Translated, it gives CASSVDSWETQYF.

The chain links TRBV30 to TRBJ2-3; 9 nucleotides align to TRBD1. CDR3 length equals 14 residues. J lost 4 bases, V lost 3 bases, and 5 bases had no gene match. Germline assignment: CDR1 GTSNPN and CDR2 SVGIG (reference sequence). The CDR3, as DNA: TGTGCCTGGAGGGGGGACAGGGTCGCAGATACGCAGTATTTT. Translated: CAWRGDRVADTQYF.

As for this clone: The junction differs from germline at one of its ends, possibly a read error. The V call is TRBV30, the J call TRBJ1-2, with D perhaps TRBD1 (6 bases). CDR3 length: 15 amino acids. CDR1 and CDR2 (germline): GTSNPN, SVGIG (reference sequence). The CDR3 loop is CAGSVLGAGIDGYTF. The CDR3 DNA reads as TGTGCCGGGAGTGTGCTGGGGGCTGGGATCGATGGCTACACCTTC.

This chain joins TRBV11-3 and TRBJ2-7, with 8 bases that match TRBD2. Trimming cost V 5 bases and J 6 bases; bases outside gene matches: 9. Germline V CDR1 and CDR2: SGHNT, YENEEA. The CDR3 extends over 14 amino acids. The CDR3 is CASSAAGGRGEQYF. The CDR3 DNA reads TGTGCCAGCAGCGCGGCGGGGGGTCGTGGCGAGCAGTACTTC.

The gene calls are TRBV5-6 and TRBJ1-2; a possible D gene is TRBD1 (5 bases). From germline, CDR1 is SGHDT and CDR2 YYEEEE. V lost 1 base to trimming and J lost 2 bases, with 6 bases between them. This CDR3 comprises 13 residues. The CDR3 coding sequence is TGTGCCAGCAGCTTGCGGACAAACTATGGCTACACCTTC. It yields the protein CASSLRTNYGYTF.

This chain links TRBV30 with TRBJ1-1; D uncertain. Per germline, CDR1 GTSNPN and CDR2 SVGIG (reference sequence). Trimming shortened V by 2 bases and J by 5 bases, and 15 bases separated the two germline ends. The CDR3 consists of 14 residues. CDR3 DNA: TGTGCCTGGAGTAGGGCCGCGAGGAGGACTGAAGCTTTCTTT. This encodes CAWSRAARRTEAFF.

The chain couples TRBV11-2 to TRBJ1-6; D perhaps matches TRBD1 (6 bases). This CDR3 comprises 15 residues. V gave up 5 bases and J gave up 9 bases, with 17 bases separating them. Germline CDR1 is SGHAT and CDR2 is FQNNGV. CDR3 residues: CASSPKSGQPSPLHF. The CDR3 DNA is TGTGCCAGCAGCCCGAAATCAGGACAGCCTTCACCCCTCCACTTT.

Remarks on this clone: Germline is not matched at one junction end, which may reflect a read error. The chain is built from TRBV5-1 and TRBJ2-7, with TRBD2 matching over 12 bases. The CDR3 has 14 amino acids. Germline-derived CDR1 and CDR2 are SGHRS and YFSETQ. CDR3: CASSLTSGSHEQYF. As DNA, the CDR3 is TGTGCCAGCAGCTTGACTAGCGGGAGCCACGAGCAGTACTTC.

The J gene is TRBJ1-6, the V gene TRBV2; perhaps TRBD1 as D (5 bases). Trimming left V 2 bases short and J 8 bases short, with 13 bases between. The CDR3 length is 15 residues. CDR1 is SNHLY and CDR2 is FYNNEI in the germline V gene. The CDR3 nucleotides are TGTGCCAGCAGTGAATCCTCGACAGCCTATTCACCCCTCCACTTT. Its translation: CASSESSTAYSPLHF.

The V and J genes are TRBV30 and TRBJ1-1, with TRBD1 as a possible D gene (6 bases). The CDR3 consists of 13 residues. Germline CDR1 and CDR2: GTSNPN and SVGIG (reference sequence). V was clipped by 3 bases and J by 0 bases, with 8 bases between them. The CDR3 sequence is CAWRGHLNTEAFF. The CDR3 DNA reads TGTGCCTGGAGGGGACACTTGAACACTGAAGCTTTCTTT.

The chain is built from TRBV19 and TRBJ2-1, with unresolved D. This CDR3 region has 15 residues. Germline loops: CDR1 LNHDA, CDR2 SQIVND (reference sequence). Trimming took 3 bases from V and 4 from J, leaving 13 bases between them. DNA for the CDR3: TGTGCCAGTAGTATTGGGCTCGTCCGGTACAATGAGCAGTTCTTC. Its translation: CASSIGLVRYNEQFF.

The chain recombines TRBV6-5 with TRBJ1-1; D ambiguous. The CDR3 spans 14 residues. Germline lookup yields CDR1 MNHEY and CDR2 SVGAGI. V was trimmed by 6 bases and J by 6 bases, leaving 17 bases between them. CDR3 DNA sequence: TGTGCCAGCAGCAGAAGCGGGTTTTCCGCTGAAGCTTTCTTT. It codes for CASSRSGFSAEAFF.